One and the same sample provided the 8 T cell receptor beta chains below, sequenced in a study of blood T cell repertoires in COVID-19. Method: immunoSEQ multiplex PCR; TCRdb's copy keeps in-frame clones and lacks some. The sample lists 200,000 to 250,000 clones, approximately 80% occurring once. The sample comprised peripheral blood. Receptors were obtained from a woman aged 80 or over with COVID-19, enrolled during active disease.

The chain combines TRBV2 with TRBJ1-4; D is possibly TRBD1 (6 bases). The V and J ends lost 3 bases and 4 bases respectively, with 12 bases between them. Germline V gene lookup returns CDR1 SNHLY and CDR2 FYNNEI. This CDR3 region has 15 residues. This CDR3 is CASSEIRTVNEKLFF. The CDR3 DNA is TGTGCCAGCAGTGAGATTCGGACAGTTAATGAAAAACTGTTTTTT.

This chain connects TRBV2 to TRBJ1-5, with TRBD1 matching 10 bases. This CDR3 has 15 amino acids. The germline V gene encodes CDR1 SNHLY and CDR2 FYNNEI. V dropped 5 bases and J dropped 6; count of bases not matched to a gene: 7. The CDR3 sequence is CASSPGQGGSQPQHF. Written as DNA, the CDR3 is TGTGCCAGCAGTCCCGGACAGGGGGGAAGTCAGCCCCAGCATTTT.

This clone came up once. The chain joins TRBV6-5 to TRBJ2-7; weak D call: TRBD2 (6 bases). The CDR3 is 14 amino acids. Germline-derived CDR1 and CDR2 are MNHEY and SVGAGI. The CDR3: CGSLEGAGRDEQYF. The CDR3, as DNA: TGTGGTTCTCTGGAGGGTGCGGGCCGTGACGAGCAGTACTTC.

The V and J genes are TRBV4-1 and TRBJ1-6; D is uncertain. This CDR3 is built from 16 residues. The germline CDR1 and CDR2 sequences are MGHRA and YSYEKL. V dropped 1 base and J dropped 0 bases, with 7 bases sitting between them. CDR3 in DNA: TGCGCCAGCAGCCAAGTGGTGAGCTCCTATAATTCACCCCTCCACTTT. It is translated as CASSQVVSSYNSPLHF.

This chain links TRBV28 with TRBJ2-7; a weak D match, TRBD2 (6 bases). The CDR3 is 13 amino acids. V lost 3 bases and J 3 bases, leaving 9 bases between the germline ends. The germline CDR1 and CDR2 sequences are MDHEN and SYDVKM. The CDR3 here is CASSFAGIYEQYF. Here the CDR3 DNA reads TGTGCCAGCAGTTTCGCGGGGATCTACGAGCAGTACTTC.

The V call is TRBV19, the J call TRBJ1-5; 7 nucleotides align to TRBD1. This CDR3 contains 15 residues. Unmatched junction bases numbered 8, after V lost 5 bases and J lost 4 bases. The germline V gene encodes CDR1 LNHDA and CDR2 SQIVND (reference sequence). DNA for the CDR3: TGTGCCAGTAGTGCCTCCGGGACAGTAAATCAGCCCCAGCATTTT. It is translated as CASSASGTVNQPQHF.

V is TRBV6-6 and J is TRBJ1-5; D ambiguous. CDR3 length: 11 residues. The V gene lost 3 bases and the J gene lost 9 bases, with 6 bases spanning the gap. Germline-derived CDR1 and CDR2 are MNHNY and SVGAGI (reference sequence). CDR3 coding DNA: TGTGCCAGCAGTTATCGGGGGCCCCAGCATTTT. Translation gives CASSYRGPQHF.

V gene TRBV2 combines with J gene TRBJ2-2; 9 bases are a match to TRBD1. V lost 5 bases, J lost 6 bases, and 7 bases stayed unmatched. The CDR3 runs to 15 residues. Germline values: CDR1 SNHLY, CDR2 FYNNEI. CDR3 bases: TGTGCCAGCAGTCCCCAGACAGGGGGGGCCGGGGAGCTGTTTTTT. Its protein is CASSPQTGGAGELFF. Using reference TRBV2 and TRBJ2-2 for the parts outside the CDR3, the full variable domain is EPEVTQTPSHQVTQMGQEVILRCVPISNHLYFYWYRQILGQKVEFLVSFYNNEISEKSEIFDDQFSVERPDGSNFTLKIRSTKLEDSAMYFCASSPQTGGAGELFFGEGSRLTVL.